Here is one T cell receptor beta chain with its context. What it binds is unknown. Donation came from healthy Caucasian individuals in Russia who were aged roughly 6 to 95. It was approximately 10 milliliters of peripheral blood that were drawn from each donor. Total RNA amounts of at least 6 micrograms were extracted per sample. These data belong to a study of blood T cells in healthy people across ages. The CDR3 extends over 11 amino acids. V was pared by 4 bases and J by 7 bases, with 10 bases between. Germline CDR1 is SQVTM and CDR2 is ANQGSEA. Points from the study as a whole: Higher diversity, along with more naive CD4+ cells, distinguished long-lived donors from aged donors.

A second PCR, run for about 7 to 12 cycles, used a sample-barcoded 5' primer plus a J-beta primer mix. TCRdb analysed the 5' RACE reads with MiXCR anew, one entry per CDR3 protein. The sample yields around 1.5 million distinct CDR3 sequences, almost 60% seen once. Sequencing input: blood. This chain connects TRBV29-1 to TRBJ1-2; D not certain. The receptor was derived from a man between 18 and 35 years old in good health. In nucleotides, the CDR3 is TGCAGCGTTGCTGGGCTGGGTGGCTACACCTTC. Translating gives CSVAGLGGYTF.